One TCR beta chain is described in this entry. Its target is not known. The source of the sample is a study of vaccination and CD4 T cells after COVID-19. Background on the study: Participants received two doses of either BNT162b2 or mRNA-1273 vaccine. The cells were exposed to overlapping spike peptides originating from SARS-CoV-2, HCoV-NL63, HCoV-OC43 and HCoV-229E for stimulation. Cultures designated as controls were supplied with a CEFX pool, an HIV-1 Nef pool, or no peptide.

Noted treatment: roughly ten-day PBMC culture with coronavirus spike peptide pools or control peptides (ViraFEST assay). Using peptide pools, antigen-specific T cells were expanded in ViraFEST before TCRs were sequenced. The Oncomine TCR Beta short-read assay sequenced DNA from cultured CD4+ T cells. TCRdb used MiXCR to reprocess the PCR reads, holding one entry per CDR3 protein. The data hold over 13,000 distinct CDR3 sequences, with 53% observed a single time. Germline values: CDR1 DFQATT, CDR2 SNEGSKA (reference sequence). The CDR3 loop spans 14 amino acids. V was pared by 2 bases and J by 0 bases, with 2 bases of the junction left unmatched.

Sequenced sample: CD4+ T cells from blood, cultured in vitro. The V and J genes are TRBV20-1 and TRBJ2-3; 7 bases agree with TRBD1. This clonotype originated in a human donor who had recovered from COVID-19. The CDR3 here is CSARKGASTDTQYF. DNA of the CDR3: TGCAGTGCTAGAAAGGGGGCTAGCACAGATACGCAGTATTTT.